The subject of this entry is one T cell receptor (beta chain). The J segment lost 8 bases and the V segment lost 4 bases, leaving 5 bases of the junction unmatched. CDR1 MGHRA and CDR2 YSYEKL come from the germline V gene. The CDR3 is 13 residues long. This specimen belongs to a study of long-term antiretroviral therapy in people with HIV. They ran version v3.0 of the immunoSEQ assay at survey level. TCRdb's table, derived via immunoSEQ multiplex PCR, lists solely in-frame clones and lacks some. The sample carries about 34,000 clones, about 85% recorded once. Sample: unsorted PBMCs, taken 1.1 years after starting antiretroviral therapy. The V and J genes are TRBV4-1 and TRBJ2-1; 7 bases are shared with TRBD1. This clonotype was obtained from a man younger than 30 with HIV. The CDR3 region is CASSRDSLYEQFF. In DNA form, the CDR3 reads TGCGCCAGCAGCCGGGACAGTCTTTATGAGCAGTTCTTC.